These 28 T cell receptor beta chains share one sample of origin, sequenced in a study of cytomegalovirus exposure and HLA in healthy donors. The PCR ran on 60 Vbeta and 13 Jbeta primers. Using immunoSEQ multiplex PCR, the repertoire was profiled, and TCRdb retains in-frame clones only, with some absent. The sample carries around 200,000 clones, roughly 84% recorded once. Source material: PBMCs. The receptors originated from a man aged 45-65 years in good health and CMV-seronegative.

This chain joins TRBV2 and TRBJ2-4; a weak D match, TRBD2 (5 bases). The CDR3 consists of 12 residues. The V gene's germline CDR1 is SNHLY and CDR2 FYNNEI. The V end lost 7 bases, the J end lost 8 bases, and 12 bases lay between the germline ends. The CDR3 coding sequence is TGTGCCAGCAAGGGTCCCGGGGACATTCAGTACTTC. This sequence encodes CASKGPGDIQYF.

This clone was detected a few times. The gene calls are TRBV4-1 and TRBJ2-7; 11 bases align to TRBD2. The CDR3 sequence is 15 residues long. The V gene end was trimmed by 2 bases and the J gene end by 5 bases; junction bases not matched to a gene: 5. The germline gives CDR1 MGHRA, CDR2 YSYEKL. The DNA for the CDR3 is TGCGCCAGCAGCCAACTTACTAGCGGGAGTGACGAGCAGTACTTC. This translates into CASSQLTSGSDEQYF.

This clone came up a few times. This chain joins TRBV7-9 and TRBJ2-1; tentative D call: TRBD2 (6 bases). The germline gives CDR1 SEHNR, CDR2 FQNEAQ (reference sequence). This CDR3 contains 13 residues. V dropped 2 bases and J dropped 6 bases, with 8 bases sitting between them. CDR3 in amino acids: CASSLQGGNEQFF. In nucleotides, the CDR3 is TGTGCCAGCAGCTTACAGGGAGGCAATGAGCAGTTCTTC.

The V gene is TRBV5-8, the J gene TRBJ2-5; a weak D match, TRBD2 (6 bases). The V end lost 5 bases, the J end lost 1 base, and 18 bases lay between the germline ends. Germline values: CDR1 SGHTS, CDR2 YDEGEE. The CDR3 sequence is 16 residues long. CDR3 protein: CASRNGLGLFQETQYF. The CDR3 DNA is TGTGCCAGCAGAAATGGACTGGGACTGTTCCAAGAGACCCAGTACTTC.

V gene TRBV20-1 combines with J gene TRBJ2-5; maybe TRBD1 (6 bases). The CDR3 sequence is 11 residues long. Deletions cut 7 bases from V and 4 bases from J, with 10 bases between. The germline CDR1 and CDR2 sequences are DFQATT and SNEGSKA (reference sequence). CDR3 in amino acids: CSGGQAETQYF. The CDR3 region has the DNA TGCAGTGGGGGGCAGGCAGAGACCCAGTACTTC.

This clone was seen a handful of times. This sequence joins TRBV7-3 and TRBJ2-1; 13 nucleotides align to TRBD2. The junction had 12 bases not matched to a gene; V was cut back by 5 bases and J by 8 bases. Germline CDR1 is SGHTA and CDR2 is FQGTGA. This CDR3 is 17 amino acids long. CDR3 nucleotides: TGTGCCAGCAGCCCCGGCTCGACTAGCGGGAGGCTGCATGAGCAGTTCTTC. The encoded protein is CASSPGSTSGRLHEQFF.

The chain has TRBV29-1 and TRBJ2-7, with D perhaps TRBD2 (7 bases). This CDR3 is 16 amino acids long. V was clipped by 5 bases and J by 7 bases, with 27 bases between them. Germline V gene sequence: CDR1 SQVTM, CDR2 ANQGSEA. CDR3 sequence reads: CSVLTFRPGGAKEQYF. The CDR3 DNA reads as TGCAGCGTTTTAACTTTTCGGCCGGGGGGCGCGAAGGAGCAGTACTTC.

In this sample, this clone turned up once. V usage is TRBV5-1 and J usage is TRBJ2-1; D might be TRBD2 (6 bases). This CDR3 is built from 13 residues. Germline values: CDR1 SGHRS, CDR2 YFSETQ. V was pared by 0 bases and J by 10 bases, with 11 bases between. CDR3 sequence (DNA): TGCGCCAGCAGCTTGGGGACTATTGGCGAGCAGTTCTTC. It specifies CASSLGTIGEQFF.

This clone was seen only a few times. The rearrangement links TRBV28 to TRBJ1-5, with D uncertain. The CDR3 extends over 14 amino acids. Germline lookup yields CDR1 MDHEN and CDR2 SYDVKM. Trimming shortened V by 3 bases and J by 6 bases, and 12 bases separated the two germline ends. CDR3 DNA: TGTGCCAGCAGTTTCGAGGTGGGTCGTCAGCCCCAGCATTTT. Translated: CASSFEVGRQPQHF.

The rearrangement uses TRBV27 and TRBJ2-7, with 9 bases lining up with TRBD1. V was pared by 3 bases and J by 7 bases, with 13 bases of the junction left unmatched. Germline V gene data show CDR1 as MNHEY and CDR2 as SMNVEV (reference sequence). The CDR3 totals 16 residues. The CDR3 region has the DNA TGTGCCAGCAGTTTTACAGGGGGCGCGGCGTCTTTGGAGCAGTACTTC. As protein: CASSFTGGAASLEQYF.

This rearrangement joins TRBV5-1 to TRBJ2-3; possibly TRBD1 for D (6 bases). Trimming shortened V by 0 bases and J by 0 bases, and 11 bases separated the two germline ends. CDR1 is SGHRS and CDR2 is YFSETQ in the germline V gene. The CDR3 runs to 16 residues. In DNA, the CDR3 is TGCGCCAGCAGCTTGGCCTGGACAGAGAGCACAGATACGCAGTATTTT. This translates into CASSLAWTESTDTQYF.

CDR3: CASSQGPGGRYEQYF. The DNA for the CDR3 is TGTGCCAGCAGCCAAGGGCCAGGGGGCCGCTACGAGCAGTACTTC. V is TRBV4-2 and J is TRBJ2-7; 8 bases align to TRBD1. CDR3 size: 15 residues. Germline V gives CDR1 LGHNA, CDR2 YNFKEQ. V lost 1 base and J lost 3; bases outside the gene matches: 5.

This chain uses TRBV11-2 with TRBJ2-7, with D tentatively TRBD1 (6 bases). Germline CDR1 reads SGHAT; CDR2 reads FQNNGV. This CDR3 has 15 residues. V was pared by 5 bases and J by 9 bases, with 23 bases between. The CDR3, as DNA: TGTGCCAGCAGCCCCGGACGGACCACTATGACAGGGCAGTACTTC. This codes for CASSPGRTTMTGQYF.

The rearrangement joins TRBV9 to TRBJ2-5, with 7 bases aligning to TRBD1. With V trimmed by 2 bases and J by 1 base, 5 bases remained unmatched. Germline-derived CDR1 and CDR2 are SGDLS and YYNGEE. The CDR3 covers 15 residues. The chain's CDR3 is CASSVGQGVQETQYF. In nucleotides, the CDR3 is TGTGCCAGCAGCGTCGGGCAGGGGGTCCAAGAGACCCAGTACTTC.

The CDR3: CASSLTGLGETQYF. The CDR3 DNA reads as TGTGCCAGCAGTTTGACAGGGTTAGGTGAGACCCAGTACTTC. The chain recombines TRBV28 with TRBJ2-5, with 7 positions matching TRBD1. V dropped 3 bases and J dropped 5; count of bases not matched to a gene: 6. Germline CDR1 reads MDHEN; CDR2 reads SYDVKM. The CDR3 runs 14 residues.

The table lists this clone with a few counts. The rearrangement links TRBV6-5 to TRBJ1-5; 8 bases line up with TRBD1. The CDR3 consists of 15 residues. V trimming: 0 bases; J trimming: 7 bases; junction bases outside the gene matches: 5. Germline assignment: CDR1 MNHEY and CDR2 SVGAGI. The CDR3 spells CASSYSTGEGQPQHF. CDR3 coding DNA: TGTGCCAGCAGTTACTCGACAGGGGAAGGGCAGCCCCAGCATTTT.

The chain uses TRBV7-9 and TRBJ1-1; D gene uncertain. Germline values: CDR1 SEHNR, CDR2 FQNEAQ (reference sequence). The CDR3 consists of 13 residues. With 4 bases removed from V and 4 bases from J, the gap between germline ends came to 10 bases. The CDR3: CASSYTTSTEAFF. CDR3 bases: TGTGCCAGCAGCTATACCACAAGCACTGAAGCTTTCTTT.

The V gene is TRBV4-1, the J gene TRBJ2-3; 9 bases line up with TRBD2. V was pared by 0 bases and J by 4 bases, with 5 bases of the junction left unmatched. The CDR3 sequence is 16 residues long. CDR1 and CDR2 from the germline V gene are MGHRA and YSYEKL. The CDR3: CASSQDMASGADTQYF. In DNA form, the CDR3 reads TGCGCCAGCAGCCAAGACATGGCTAGCGGGGCAGATACGCAGTATTTT.

This rearrangement joins TRBV28 to TRBJ1-2; D call uncertain. Germline V gives CDR1 MDHEN, CDR2 SYDVKM. Between the trimmed V and J ends, which lost 7 bases and 1 base, there was a span of 7 bases. The length of the CDR3 is 12 residues. The CDR3 DNA reads TGTGCCAGCAACACCTTTAACTATGGCTACACCTTC. Protein product: CASNTFNYGYTF.

V is TRBV28 and J is TRBJ2-7; 8 bases line up with TRBD2. CDR3 length: 15 residues. Losses at the gene ends were 5 bases for V and 3 bases for J; bases not matched to a gene: 9. CDR1 is MDHEN, CDR2 SYDVKM, per germline. The CDR3 nucleotides read TGTGCCAGCAGTACGTATAGCGGGGAGTTCTACGAGCAGTACTTC. Its translation: CASSTYSGEFYEQYF.

This clone was counted only a few times. The chain uses TRBV4-1 and TRBJ2-4, with 10 bases lining up with TRBD2. V gave up 2 bases and J gave up 2 bases; unmatched junction bases: 15. CDR3 length: 20 amino acids. Germline loops: CDR1 MGHRA, CDR2 YSYEKL. The CDR3 sequence is CASSQWRLAGGPWTKNIQYF. For the CDR3, the DNA is TGCGCCAGCAGCCAATGGAGATTAGCGGGAGGTCCTTGGACCAAAAACATTCAGTACTTC.

The rearrangement joins TRBV5-1 to TRBJ1-1; D is possibly TRBD1 (6 bases). V was pared by 3 bases and J by 0 bases, with 15 bases between. Germline V CDR1 and CDR2: SGHRS, YFSETQ. The CDR3 is made up of 16 amino acids. CDR3 protein: CASSWGGTTMNTEAFF. CDR3 nucleotide sequence: TGCGCCAGCAGCTGGGGAGGGACAACAATGAACACTGAAGCTTTCTTT.

This clone was seen more than once but under ten times. The sample contains more than one DNA sequence encoding this CDR3. The chain employs TRBV18 and TRBJ2-7; TRBD1 matches 9 bases. Germline assignment: CDR1 KGHSH and CDR2 LQKENI. Unmatched junction bases numbered 5, after V lost 6 bases and J lost 2 bases. The CDR3 spans 14 residues. The CDR3 DNA reads as TGTGCCAGCTCCCCGGGACAGGGTCCCTACGAGCAGTACTTC. Protein product: CASSPGQGPYEQYF.

V and J are TRBV5-1 and TRBJ1-1, with 7 bases identical to TRBD1. The CDR3 consists of 15 residues. Looked up from germline, CDR1 is SGHRS and CDR2 is YFSETQ. V shed 4 bases and J 6 bases; nucleotides not matched to a gene: 12. The CDR3 sequence is CASSLEKGAAAEAFF. CDR3 nucleotide sequence: TGCGCCAGCAGCCTCGAGAAGGGGGCGGCGGCTGAAGCTTTCTTT.

This clone has only a few counts. For the CDR3, the DNA is TGTGCCACCGTCCCTGGGGCCAACGTCCTGACTTTC. It translates to CATVPGANVLTF. This sequence joins TRBV27 and TRBJ2-6; D remains ambiguous. The V gene lost 10 bases and the J gene lost 2 bases, with 6 bases spanning the gap. Germline V lookup: CDR1 MNHEY, CDR2 SMNVEV (reference sequence). The CDR3 totals 12 residues.

The chain recombines TRBV27 with TRBJ2-7; D possibly corresponds to TRBD1 (6 bases). The V end lost 5 bases, the J end lost 0 bases, and 11 bases lay between the germline ends. The CDR3 contains 14 residues. Per germline, CDR1 MNHEY and CDR2 SMNVEV (reference sequence). This CDR3 reads CASSGTGSSYEQYF. CDR3 in DNA: TGTGCCAGCAGTGGTACAGGGAGCTCCTACGAGCAGTACTTC.

In its sample, this clone was seen once. This chain joins TRBV9 and TRBJ2-7, with 9 nucleotides matching TRBD1. Trimming took 0 bases from V and 2 from J; bases not matched to a gene: 3. The germline V gene has CDR1 SGDLS and CDR2 YYNGEE. The CDR3 totals 15 residues. The CDR3 sequence: CASSVVGTGTYEQYF. The CDR3 DNA reads TGTGCCAGCAGCGTAGTGGGGACAGGGACCTACGAGCAGTACTTC.

The chain is built from TRBV9 and TRBJ2-1, with 8 bases that match TRBD2. The J segment lost 5 bases and the V segment lost 0 bases, leaving 4 bases of the junction unmatched. The CDR3 totals 15 residues. CDR1 SGDLS and CDR2 YYNGEE come from the germline V gene. The DNA for the CDR3 is TGTGCCAGCAGCGTAGCGGGAGGGATTAACAATGAGCAGTTCTTC. As protein: CASSVAGGINNEQFF.